The 10 T cell receptor beta chains below were found in one sample sequenced in a study of blood T cell repertoires in COVID-19. The data were produced by immunoSEQ multiplex PCR, yet TCRdb's version contains in-frame clones alone and is incomplete. The sample holds 210,000 or so clones, 89% seen once. The sequenced sample was peripheral blood. The source is a woman in her thirties or forties with acute or convalescent COVID-19.

This clone was picked up one time. This chain links TRBV2 with TRBJ1-5; possible D gene TRBD1, 6 bases. CDR1 and CDR2 from the germline V gene are SNHLY and FYNNEI. The CDR3 spans 14 residues. Trimming took 5 bases from V and 6 from J, leaving 14 bases between them. In DNA, the CDR3 is TGTGCCAGCAGTCCGACAGGTACCGGTCAGCCCCAGCATTTT. This gives the protein CASSPTGTGQPQHF.

The chain employs TRBV7-9 and TRBJ1-2; TRBD1 agrees at 8 bases. Germline loops: CDR1 SEHNR, CDR2 FQNEAQ (reference sequence). Unmatched junction bases numbered 3, after V lost 5 bases and J lost 4 bases. The CDR3 is 13 amino acids. CDR3 in amino acids: CASSTQGAYGYTF. CDR3 DNA: TGTGCCAGCAGCACCCAGGGGGCCTATGGCTACACCTTC. Looking up the rest from reference TRBV7-9 and TRBJ1-2 gives the full variable domain: DTGVSQNPRHKITKRGQNVTFRCDPISEHNRLYWYRQTLGQGPEFLTYFQNEAQLEKSRLLSDRFSAERPKGSFSTLEIQRTEQGDSAMYLCASSTQGAYGYTFGSGTRLTVV.

The genes are TRBV4-2 and TRBJ1-1, with unresolved D. Germline values: CDR1 LGHNA, CDR2 YNFKEQ. The CDR3 has 16 amino acids. The V gene lost 1 base and the J gene lost 5 bases, with 17 bases spanning the gap. The CDR3 protein is CASSQALFREKTEAFF. Here the CDR3 DNA reads TGTGCCAGCAGCCAAGCCCTCTTTCGGGAAAAAACTGAAGCTTTCTTT.

As to this clone: Other DNA variants within this sample encode the same CDR3. This rearrangement joins TRBV9 to TRBJ1-4; D is perhaps TRBD1 (5 bases). CDR3 length equals 15 residues. Between the trimmed V and J ends, which lost 5 bases and 0 bases, there was a span of 11 bases. CDR1 and CDR2 (germline): SGDLS, YYNGEE. The CDR3 region is CASSLTGATNEKLFF. CDR3 nucleotides: TGTGCCAGCAGTCTCACAGGTGCAACTAATGAAAAACTGTTTTTT. The variable domain in full, with the rest retrieved from reference TRBV9 and TRBJ1-4, is DSGVTQTPKHLITATGQRVTLRCSPRSGDLSVYWYQQSLDQGLQFLIQYYNGEERAKGNILERFSAQQFPDLHSELNLSSLELGDSALYFCASSLTGATNEKLFFGSGTQLSVL.

The chain combines TRBV5-4 with TRBJ2-1, with 7 bases identical to TRBD2. The ends lost 0 bases at V and 0 bases at J; junction bases unmatched: 3. Germline V lookup: CDR1 SGHNT, CDR2 YYREEE (reference sequence). The CDR3 has 16 amino acids. CDR3 coding DNA: TGTGCCAGCAGCTTGGCCGGGGGGAGCTCCTACAATGAGCAGTTCTTC. Residues: CASSLAGGSSYNEQFF.

This clone was found once. DNA of the CDR3: TGTGCCAGCAGGCCCACAGGGGGAATAACCTACGAGCAGTACGTC. It codes for CASRPTGGITYEQYV. The rearrangement links TRBV2 to TRBJ2-7; the match to TRBD1 covers 8 bases. V lost 6 bases and J lost 2; bases outside the gene matches: 9. The CDR3 is 15 amino acids. Germline V lookup: CDR1 SNHLY, CDR2 FYNNEI.

CDR3 in amino acids: CAISEPGQGSYEQYV. CDR3 sequence (DNA): TGTGCCATCAGTGAGCCGGGACAGGGTTCCTACGAGCAGTACGTC. The chain is built from TRBV10-3 and TRBJ2-7, with 9 bases matching TRBD1. CDR3 length: 15 amino acids. V trimming: 2 bases; J trimming: 1 base; junction bases outside the gene matches: 3. CDR1 ENHRY and CDR2 SYGVKD come from the germline V gene.

The rearrangement joins TRBV6-5 to TRBJ1-5; possibly TRBD1 for D (5 bases). CDR1 and CDR2 from the germline V gene are MNHEY and SVGAGI. The CDR3 length is 13 residues. Deletions cut 6 bases from V and 1 base from J, with 7 bases between. The CDR3 sequence: CASRGGSNQPQHF. The CDR3, as DNA: TGTGCCAGCAGGGGGGGAAGCAATCAGCCCCAGCATTTT.

This rearrangement joins TRBV5-5 to TRBJ1-1; D might be TRBD1 (5 bases). There are 13 residues in the CDR3. V gave up 2 bases and J gave up 3 bases, with 8 bases separating them. In germline, CDR1 is SGHKS, CDR2 YYEKEE (reference sequence). CDR3 DNA sequence: TGTGCCAGCAGCTTTTCGGGGGACACTGAAGCTTTCTTT. Translated: CASSFSGDTEAFF.

The chain links TRBV6-6 to TRBJ2-3, with TRBD1 identical over 7 bases. V lost 2 bases, J lost 4 bases, and 6 bases stayed unmatched. Germline V lookup: CDR1 MNHNY, CDR2 SVGAGI (reference sequence). CDR3 length equals 15 residues. The CDR3 spells CASSYGQGVADTQYF. CDR3 bases: TGTGCCAGCAGTTACGGCCAGGGGGTAGCAGATACGCAGTATTTT.